These 10 T cell receptor beta chains were all obtained from the same sample, sequenced in a study of CD8+CD57+ T cells in acquired aplastic anemia (dated by TCRdb to 2016 to 2019). Sequencing was carried out with an Illumina HiSeq 2000. Profiling of TCR beta VDJ combinations and CDR3 sequences used genomic DNA as the template. TCRdb reworked the public reads: Q25 trimming with fastp, MiXCR clone assembly, productive beta chains retained. Identical CDR3 proteins give one entry, which carries the most common genes and DNA. For this sample the table gives around 160,000 distinct CDR3 sequences, of which around 50% were detected only once. The biggest ten clones account for about 3% of the sample. Flow cytometry had shown CD8+CD57+ cell expansion in the patients selected for sequencing. The source material was sorted CD4+, CD8+, or CD8+CD57+ T cells (not recorded which) from PBMCs. These receptors were obtained from a human donor with aplastic anemia.

This clonotype was counted ten times or more. The genes are TRBV6-6 and TRBJ1-2; D may be TRBD1 (6 bases). Per the germline V gene, CDR1 is MNHNY and CDR2 is SVGAGI (reference sequence). V was shortened by 2 bases and J by 8 bases, with 12 bases between the two germline ends. The CDR3 length is 13 residues. The CDR3 DNA sequence: TGTGCCAGCAGTTACGGGGGGCCGGGCGGCTACACCTTC. This codes for CASSYGGPGGYTF.

This chain joins TRBV19 and TRBJ2-1, with D possibly being TRBD1 or TRBD2 (6 bases each). The germline CDR1 and CDR2 sequences are LNHDA and SQIVND (reference sequence). This CDR3 contains 18 residues. V was cut by 5 bases and J by 4 bases, with 24 bases left in between. This chain's CDR3 is CASSLPFGGRGGYNEQFF. The CDR3 nucleotides read TGTGCCAGTAGTCTCCCGTTCGGGGGCAGGGGTGGTTACAATGAGCAGTTCTTC.

This clonotype came up many times. The CDR3 DNA is TGTGCCAGTACCCGAGGAGGGGCCTATGGCTACACCTTC. Translation gives CASTRGGAYGYTF. The chain couples TRBV19 to TRBJ1-2; TRBD1 might be the D (5 bases). The CDR3 is 13 amino acids. CDR1 and CDR2 from the germline V gene are LNHDA and SQIVND (reference sequence). Trimming stripped 7 bases from V and 4 bases from J, with 13 bases between.

The genes are TRBV12-3 or TRBV12-4 and TRBJ1-1; tentative D call: TRBD1 (5 bases). V lost 4 bases, J lost 2 bases, and 8 bases lay in between. There are 13 residues in the CDR3. The DNA for the CDR3 is TGTGCCAGCAGTTGGGACGCAAACACTGAAGCTTTCTTT. Encoded protein: CASSWDANTEAFF.

At least ten counts were recorded for this clonotype. The chain joins TRBV7-9 to TRBJ2-5; D remains unclear. With 5 bases removed from V and 5 bases from J, the gap between germline ends came to 12 bases. The CDR3 has 13 residues. Germline V gene sequence: CDR1 SEHNR, CDR2 FQNEAQ (reference sequence). The CDR3 region is CASSRSPQETQYF. The CDR3 DNA sequence: TGTGCCAGCAGCCGGAGCCCACAGGAGACCCAGTACTTC. Full variable domain (missing parts from reference TRBV7-9 and TRBJ2-5): DTGVSQNPRHKITKRGQNVTFRCDPISEHNRLYWYRQTLGQGPEFLTYFQNEAQLEKSRLLSDRFSAERPKGSFSTLEIQRTEQGDSAMYLCASSRSPQETQYFGPGTRLLVL.

This clonotype was counted ten times or more. The V call is TRBV19, the J call TRBJ2-3; D perhaps matches TRBD2 (5 bases). Germline CDR1 is LNHDA and CDR2 is SQIVND (reference sequence). V dropped 5 bases and J dropped 6 bases, with 21 bases sitting between them. This CDR3 spans 16 amino acids. The CDR3 DNA reads TGTGCCAGTAGTGCTCAGAGGGCGGGCCCCTTTGATACGCAGTATTTT. Its translation: CASSAQRAGPFDTQYF.

Comment on this clonotype: One junction end does not reproduce the germline sequence, and a read error may be involved. J is TRBJ1-1 and V is TRBV6-5; perhaps TRBD1 as D (5 bases). The CDR3 totals 13 residues. Germline assignment: CDR1 MNHEY and CDR2 SVGAGI. The CDR3 bases are TGTGCCAGCAGTTACAGGGGCGGGACTGAAGCCTTATTT. Translation: CASSYRGGTEALF.

Comment on this clonotype: A much larger clone sits a single nucleotide away, making a read error possible. The chain has TRBV28 and TRBJ2-7; D is unclear. CDR3 length equals 13 residues. Germline loops: CDR1 MDHEN, CDR2 SYDVKM. CDR3 bases: TGTGCCAGCAGTGCTGCCCAACTTTACGGGCAGTACTTC. Translating gives CASSAAQLYGQYF.

This clonotype was seen a few times. CDR3 DNA: TGTGCCAGCAGTTTATACACTGCGGGAGGGGTCACAGATACGCAGTATTTT. Translating it yields CASSLYTAGGVTDTQYF. This chain connects TRBV27 to TRBJ2-3; 9 bases map to TRBD2. The junction had 7 bases not matched to a gene; V was cut back by 1 base and J by 2 bases. The CDR3 covers 17 residues. Germline assignment: CDR1 MNHEY and CDR2 SMNVEV (reference sequence).

The DNA for the CDR3 is TGTGCCAACGGGGGAGAGACTAGCGGGTACAATGAGCAGTTCTTC. This codes for CANGGETSGYNEQFF. The V gene is TRBV2, the J gene TRBJ2-1; 10 bases are shared with TRBD2. The CDR3 extends over 15 amino acids. Germline trimming cut 10 bases from V and 4 bases from J; bases unmatched to any gene: 10. Germline V gives CDR1 SNHLY, CDR2 FYNNEI.